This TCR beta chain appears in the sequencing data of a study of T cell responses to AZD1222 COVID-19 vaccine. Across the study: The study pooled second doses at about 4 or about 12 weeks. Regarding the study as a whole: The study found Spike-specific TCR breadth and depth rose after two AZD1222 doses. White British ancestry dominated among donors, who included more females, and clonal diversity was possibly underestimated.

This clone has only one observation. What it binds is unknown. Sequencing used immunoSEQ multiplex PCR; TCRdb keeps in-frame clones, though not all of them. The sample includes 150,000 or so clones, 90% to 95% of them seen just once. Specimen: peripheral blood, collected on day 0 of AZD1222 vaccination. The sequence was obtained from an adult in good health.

CDR3 bases: TGTGCCAGCAGCCTCGGGGGGAAAGGAAACACCATATATTTT. Protein: CASSLGGKGNTIYF. The chain employs TRBV3-1 (or the pseudogene TRBV3-2) and TRBJ1-3, with D perhaps matching TRBD1 (5 bases). CDR1 and CDR2 (germline): LGHDT, YNNKEL (reference sequence). The CDR3 runs 14 residues. V lost 4 bases and J lost 4, with 11 bases in between.